This T cell receptor (beta chain) was obtained from a study of T cells in Graves' hyperthyroidism and ophthalmopathy. General observations from the study: Researchers report that a 13 V-J model separated ophthalmopathy from stable hyperthyroidism.

Amplification targeted TCR beta CDR3 regions from RNA transcripts. HTBI primers were employed in a first-round RT-PCR of the TCR CDR3. MiXCR, run by TCRdb on the multiplex PCR reads, gives a single entry per CDR3 protein. Altogether roughly 570,000 distinct CDR3 sequences are present, about 43% being singletons, with the ten largest covering 19%. Germline CDR1 is SGDLS and CDR2 is YYNGEE. The V end was cut by 3 bases, the J end by 0 bases, with 21 bases between. There are 18 residues in the CDR3. As concerns this clonotype: Antigen specificity is unknown.

Sequencing was done on a sample of peripheral blood or thyroid tissue (not recorded which). The sequence was collected from an adult woman with Graves' disease, either hyperthyroidism or ophthalmopathy (not recorded which). The genes are TRBV9 and TRBJ2-5, with D possibly being TRBD1 or TRBD2 (5 bases each). CDR3 DNA sequence: TGTGCCAGCAGCGGATCCCGGGACGGGTCCGATTACCAAGAGACCCAGTACTTC. Its protein is CASSGSRDGSDYQETQYF.